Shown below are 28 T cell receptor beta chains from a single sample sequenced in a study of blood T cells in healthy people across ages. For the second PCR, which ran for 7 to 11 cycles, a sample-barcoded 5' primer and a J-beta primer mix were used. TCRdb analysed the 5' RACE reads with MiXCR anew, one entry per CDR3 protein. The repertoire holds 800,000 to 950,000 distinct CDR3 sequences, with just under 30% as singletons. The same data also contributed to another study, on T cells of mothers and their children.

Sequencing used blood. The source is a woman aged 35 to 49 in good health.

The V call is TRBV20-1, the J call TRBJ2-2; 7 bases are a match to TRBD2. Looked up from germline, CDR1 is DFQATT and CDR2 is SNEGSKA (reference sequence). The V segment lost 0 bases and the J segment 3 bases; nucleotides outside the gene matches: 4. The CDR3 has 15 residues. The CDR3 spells CSARDRLAHTGELFF. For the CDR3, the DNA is TGCAGTGCTAGAGATCGACTAGCCCACACCGGGGAGCTGTTTTTT.

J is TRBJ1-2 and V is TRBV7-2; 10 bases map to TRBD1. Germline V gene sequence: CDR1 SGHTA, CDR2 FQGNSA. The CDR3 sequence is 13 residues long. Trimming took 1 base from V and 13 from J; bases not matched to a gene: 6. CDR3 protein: CASSLGWTGGGTF. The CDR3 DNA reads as TGTGCCAGCAGCTTAGGATGGACAGGGGGGGGCACCTTC.

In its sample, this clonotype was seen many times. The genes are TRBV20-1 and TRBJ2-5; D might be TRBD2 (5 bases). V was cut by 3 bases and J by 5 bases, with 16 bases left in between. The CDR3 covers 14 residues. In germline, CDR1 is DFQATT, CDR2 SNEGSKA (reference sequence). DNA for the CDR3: TGCAGTGCTAGGGTCCGCCCGGGCGGGGAGACCCAGTACTTC. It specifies CSARVRPGGETQYF.

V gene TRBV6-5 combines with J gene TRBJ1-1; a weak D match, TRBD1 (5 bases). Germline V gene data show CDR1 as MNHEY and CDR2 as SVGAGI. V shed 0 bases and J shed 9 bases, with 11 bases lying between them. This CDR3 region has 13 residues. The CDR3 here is CASSYSRRGKAFF. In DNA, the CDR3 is TGTGCCAGCAGTTACTCGAGAAGGGGCAAAGCTTTCTTT.

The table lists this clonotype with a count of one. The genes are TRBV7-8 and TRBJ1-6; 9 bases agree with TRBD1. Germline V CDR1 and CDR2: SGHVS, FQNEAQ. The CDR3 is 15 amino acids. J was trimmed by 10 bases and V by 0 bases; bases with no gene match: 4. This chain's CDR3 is CASSLARTGDSPLHF. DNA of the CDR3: TGTGCCAGCAGCTTAGCGAGGACAGGGGACTCACCCCTCCACTTT.

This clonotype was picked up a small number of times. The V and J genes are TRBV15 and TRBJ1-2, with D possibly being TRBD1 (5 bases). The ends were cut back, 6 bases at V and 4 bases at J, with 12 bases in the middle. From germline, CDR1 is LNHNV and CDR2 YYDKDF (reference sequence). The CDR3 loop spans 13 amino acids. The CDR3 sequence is CATSKGLSYGYTF. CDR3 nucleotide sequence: TGTGCCACCAGTAAGGGGCTTAGCTATGGCTACACCTTC. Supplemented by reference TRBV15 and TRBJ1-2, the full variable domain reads DAMVIQNPRYQVTQFGKPVTLSCSQTLNHNVMYWYQQKSSQAPKLLFHYYDKDFNNEADTPDNFQSRRPNTSFCFLDIRSPGLGDTAMYLCATSKGLSYGYTFGSGTRLTVV.

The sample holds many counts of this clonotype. The CDR3 region has the DNA TGTGCCAGCAGCTTGGCCGGGGGTTATGAAAAACTGTTTTTT. It encodes CASSLAGGYEKLFF. The chain joins TRBV5-5 to TRBJ1-4; D possibly corresponds to TRBD1 (5 bases). CDR1 and CDR2 from the germline V gene are SGHKS and YYEKEE (reference sequence). V was shortened by 0 bases and J by 6 bases, with 9 bases between the two germline ends. There are 14 residues in the CDR3.

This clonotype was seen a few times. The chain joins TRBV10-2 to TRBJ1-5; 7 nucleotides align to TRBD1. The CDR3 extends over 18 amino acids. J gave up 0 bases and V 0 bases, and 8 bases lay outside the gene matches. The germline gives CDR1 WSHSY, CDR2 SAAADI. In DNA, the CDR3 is TGCGCCAGCAGTGAGTCGGCCCAGGACAGGTATAGCAATCAGCCCCAGCATTTT. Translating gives CASSESAQDRYSNQPQHF.

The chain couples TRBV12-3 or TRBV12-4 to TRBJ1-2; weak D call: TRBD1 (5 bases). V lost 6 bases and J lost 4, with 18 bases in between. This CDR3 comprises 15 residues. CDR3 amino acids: CASSRDRRGIYGYTF. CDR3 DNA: TGTGCCAGCAGCCGGGACCGACGAGGGATCTATGGCTACACCTTC.

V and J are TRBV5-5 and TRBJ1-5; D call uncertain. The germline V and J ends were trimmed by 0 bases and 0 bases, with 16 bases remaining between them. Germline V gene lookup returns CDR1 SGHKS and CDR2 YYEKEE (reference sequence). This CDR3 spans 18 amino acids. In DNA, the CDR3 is TGTGCCAGCAGCTTGGGGGCAGAGGACCCTTATAGCAATCAGCCCCAGCATTTT. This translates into CASSLGAEDPYSNQPQHF. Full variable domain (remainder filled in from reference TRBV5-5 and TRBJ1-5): DAGVTQSPTHLIKTRGQQVTLRCSPISGHKSVSWYQQVLGQGPQFIFQYYEKEERGRGNFPDRFSARQFPNYSSELNVNALLLGDSALYLCASSLGAEDPYSNQPQHFGDGTRLSIL.

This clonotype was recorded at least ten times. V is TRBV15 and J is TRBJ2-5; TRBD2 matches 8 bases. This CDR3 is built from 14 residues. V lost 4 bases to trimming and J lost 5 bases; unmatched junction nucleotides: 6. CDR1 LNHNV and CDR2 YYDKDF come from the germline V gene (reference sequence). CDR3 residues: CATSNRGGSETQYF. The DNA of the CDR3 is TGTGCCACCAGCAACCGCGGGGGGTCGGAGACCCAGTACTTC.

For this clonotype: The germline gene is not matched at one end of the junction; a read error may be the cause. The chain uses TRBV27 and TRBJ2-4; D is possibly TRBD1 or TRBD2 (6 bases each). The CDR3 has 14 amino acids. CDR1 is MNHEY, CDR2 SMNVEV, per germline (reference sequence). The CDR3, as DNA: TGTGCCGGCAGTTTTTCCGGGGGCTTTTGGGAGCAGTACTTC. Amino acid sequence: CAGSFSGGFWEQYF.

The CDR3 nucleotides read TGCAGCCCGGGGGGCCTGGTTACCGGGGAGCTGTTTTTT. Amino acids: CSPGGLVTGELFF. The rearrangement joins TRBV29-1 to TRBJ2-2; D perhaps matches TRBD2 (7 bases). V was clipped by 8 bases and J by 5 bases, with 15 bases between them. The CDR3 runs 13 residues. Germline V gives CDR1 SQVTM, CDR2 ANQGSEA.

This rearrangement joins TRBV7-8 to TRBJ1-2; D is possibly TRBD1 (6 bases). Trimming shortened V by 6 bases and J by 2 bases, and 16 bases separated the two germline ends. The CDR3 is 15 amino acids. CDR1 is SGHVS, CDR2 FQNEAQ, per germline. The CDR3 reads CASRDEGGRNYGYTF. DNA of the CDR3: TGTGCCAGCAGAGACGAGGGGGGGAGAAACTATGGCTACACCTTC.

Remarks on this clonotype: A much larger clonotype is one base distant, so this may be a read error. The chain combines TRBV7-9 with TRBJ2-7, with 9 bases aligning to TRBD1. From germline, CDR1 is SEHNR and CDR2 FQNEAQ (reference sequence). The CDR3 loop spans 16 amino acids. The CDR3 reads CASSSEPGQGSYGQYF. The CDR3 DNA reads TGTGCCAGCAGCAGTGAGCCGGGACAGGGTTCCTACGGGCAGTACTTC.

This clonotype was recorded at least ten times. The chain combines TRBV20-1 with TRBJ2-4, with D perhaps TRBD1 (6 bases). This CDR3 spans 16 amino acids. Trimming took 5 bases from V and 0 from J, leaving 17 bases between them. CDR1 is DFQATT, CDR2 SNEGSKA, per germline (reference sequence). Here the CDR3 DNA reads TGCAGTGCTTCCAGGCCCGACAGGCTAGCCAAAAACATTCAGTACTTC. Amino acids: CSASRPDRLAKNIQYF.

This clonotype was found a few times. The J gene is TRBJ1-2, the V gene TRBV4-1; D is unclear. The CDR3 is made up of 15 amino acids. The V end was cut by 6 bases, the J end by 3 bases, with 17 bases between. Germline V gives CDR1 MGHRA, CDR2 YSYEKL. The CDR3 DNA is TGCGCCAGCAGTCGCGCCGAGCTTCTCGACTATGGCTACACCTTC. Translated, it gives CASSRAELLDYGYTF.

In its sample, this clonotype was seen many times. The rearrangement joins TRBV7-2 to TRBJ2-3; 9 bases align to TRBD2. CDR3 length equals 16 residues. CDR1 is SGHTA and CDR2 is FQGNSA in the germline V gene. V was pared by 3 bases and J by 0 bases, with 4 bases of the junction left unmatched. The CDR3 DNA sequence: TGTGCCAGCAGCTTGCGCGGGGGGGCTAGCACAGATACGCAGTATTTT. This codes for CASSLRGGASTDTQYF.

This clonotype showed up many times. The CDR3 protein is CSAREATGANTEAFF. The DNA for the CDR3 is TGCAGTGCTAGGGAGGCGACAGGGGCGAACACTGAAGCTTTCTTT. This chain links TRBV20-1 with TRBJ1-1, with TRBD1 identical over 8 bases. The germline V gene encodes CDR1 DFQATT and CDR2 SNEGSKA (reference sequence). Unmatched junction bases numbered 7, after V lost 3 bases and J lost 1 base. The CDR3 loop spans 15 amino acids.

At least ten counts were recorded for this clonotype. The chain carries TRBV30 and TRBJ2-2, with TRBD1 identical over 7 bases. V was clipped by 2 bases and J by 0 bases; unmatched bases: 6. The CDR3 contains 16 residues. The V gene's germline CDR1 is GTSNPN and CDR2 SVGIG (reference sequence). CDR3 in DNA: TGTGCCTGGAGTAGGAAGGGGGCGGCGAACACCGGGGAGCTGTTTTTT. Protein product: CAWSRKGAANTGELFF.

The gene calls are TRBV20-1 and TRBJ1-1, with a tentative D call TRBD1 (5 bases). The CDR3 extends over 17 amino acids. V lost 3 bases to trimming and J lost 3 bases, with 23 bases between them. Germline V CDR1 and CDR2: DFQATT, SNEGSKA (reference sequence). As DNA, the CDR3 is TGCAGTGCTAGTAAAACCGGGACCATAAGTTACTACACTGAAGCTTTCTTT. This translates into CSASKTGTISYYTEAFF.

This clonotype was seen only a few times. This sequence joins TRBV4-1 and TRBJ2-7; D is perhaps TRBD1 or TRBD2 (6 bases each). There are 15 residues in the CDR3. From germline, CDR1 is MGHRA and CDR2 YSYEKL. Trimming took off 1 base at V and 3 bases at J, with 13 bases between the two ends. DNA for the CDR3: TGCGCCAGCAGCCAAGTGGGGGGCCGGCTCTACGAGCAGTACTTC. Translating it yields CASSQVGGRLYEQYF.

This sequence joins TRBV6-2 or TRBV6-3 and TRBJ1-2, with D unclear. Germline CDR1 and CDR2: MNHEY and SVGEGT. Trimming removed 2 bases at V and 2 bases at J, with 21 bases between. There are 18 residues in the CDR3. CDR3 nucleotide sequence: TGTGCCAGCAGTTACGAGAGGTGGCCACAACAACGAAACTATGGCTACACCTTC. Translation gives CASSYERWPQQRNYGYTF.

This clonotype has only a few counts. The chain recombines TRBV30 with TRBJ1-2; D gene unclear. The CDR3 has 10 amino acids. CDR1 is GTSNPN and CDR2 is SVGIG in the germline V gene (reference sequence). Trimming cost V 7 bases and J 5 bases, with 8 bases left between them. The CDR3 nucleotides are TGTGCCTTAAACGGGTATGGCTACACCTTC. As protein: CALNGYGYTF.

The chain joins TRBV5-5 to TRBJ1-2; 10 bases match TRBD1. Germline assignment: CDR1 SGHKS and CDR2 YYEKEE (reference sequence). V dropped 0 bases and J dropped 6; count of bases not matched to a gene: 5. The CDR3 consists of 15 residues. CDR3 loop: CASSLVLGQGNGYTF. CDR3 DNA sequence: TGTGCCAGCAGCTTGGTGCTGGGACAGGGGAATGGCTACACCTTC.

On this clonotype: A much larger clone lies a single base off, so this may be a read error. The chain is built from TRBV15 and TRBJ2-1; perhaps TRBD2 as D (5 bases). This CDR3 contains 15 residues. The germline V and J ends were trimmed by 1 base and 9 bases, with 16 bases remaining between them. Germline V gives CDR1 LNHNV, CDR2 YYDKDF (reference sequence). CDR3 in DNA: TGTGCCACCAGCAGAGGGGTGGGAGATTTTTCTGAGCAGTTCTTC. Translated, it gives CATSRGVGDFSEQFF.

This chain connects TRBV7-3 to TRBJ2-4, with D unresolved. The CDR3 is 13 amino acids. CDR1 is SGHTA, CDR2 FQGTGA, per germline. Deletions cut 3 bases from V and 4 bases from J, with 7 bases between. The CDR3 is CASSLVGKNIQYF. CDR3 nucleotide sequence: TGTGCCAGCAGCTTGGTGGGGAAAAACATTCAGTACTTC. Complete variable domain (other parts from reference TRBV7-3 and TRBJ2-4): GAGVSQTPSNKVTEKGKYVELRCDPISGHTALYWYRQSLGQGPEFLIYFQGTGAADDSGLPNDRFFAVRPEGSVSTLKIQRTERGDSAVYLCASSLVGKNIQYFGAGTRLSVL.

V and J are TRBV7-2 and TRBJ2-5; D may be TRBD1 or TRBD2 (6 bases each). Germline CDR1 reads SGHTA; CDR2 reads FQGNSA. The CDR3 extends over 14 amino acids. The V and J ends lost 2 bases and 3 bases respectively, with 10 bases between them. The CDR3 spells CASSLWGAEETQYF. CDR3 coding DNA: TGTGCCAGCAGCTTATGGGGGGCCGAAGAGACCCAGTACTTC. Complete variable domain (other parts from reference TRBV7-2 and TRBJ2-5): GAGVSQSPSNKVTEKGKDVELRCDPISGHTALYWYRQSLGQGLEFLIYFQGNSAPDKSGLPSDRFSAERTGGSVSTLTIQRTQQEDSAVYLCASSLWGAEETQYFGPGTRLLVL.